The T cell receptor (beta chain) described here comes from a study of T cell responses to AZD1222 COVID-19 vaccine. For the study at large: Second-dose intervals near 4 or 12 weeks were combined.

Using immunoSEQ multiplex PCR, the repertoire was profiled, and TCRdb retains in-frame clones only, with some absent. The table shows about 90,000 clones, with approximately 86% occurring only once. As to this clone: The antigen remains undetermined.

Whole-study results and caveats: Possibly, clonal diversity was underestimated; donors were largely white British and included more females. Of the AZD1222 recipients, only five to seven were seropositive at baseline. In all cases, repertoires were sampled only after the peak T cell response.

This clonotype originated in an adult in good health. The sample consisted of peripheral blood, taken on day 0 of AZD1222 vaccination.

CDR3 DNA sequence: TGTGCCAGTAGTATAACGGGGGCCGGCGGGGAGCTGTTTTTT. Translation: CASSITGAGGELFF. V gene TRBV19 combines with J gene TRBJ2-2; the D call may be TRBD1 or TRBD2 (6 bases each). V lost 2 bases and J lost 7, with 11 bases in between. CDR1 is LNHDA and CDR2 is SQIVND in the germline V gene (reference sequence). This CDR3 region has 14 residues.